This is a list of T cell receptor beta chains from one sample in a study of blood T cell repertoires in COVID-19. The data were produced by immunoSEQ multiplex PCR, yet TCRdb's version contains in-frame clones alone and is incomplete. The data hold about 140,000 clones, with about three quarters observed a single time. Sequencing used peripheral blood. These receptors all come from a woman aged 80 or over with active or convalescent COVID-19. The conserved cysteine and the conserved F or W are not part of the CDR3 here.

TRBJ1-1,TRBV6-5,AFRGGVVNTEAF
TRBJ1-1,TRBV29-1,SGQTASTEAF
TRBJ1-1,TRBV24-1,ATSGTGATEAF
TRBJ1-5,TRBV27,ASSPSRDQPQH
TRBJ1-2,TRBV6-5,ASSYDTGGYGYT
TRBJ1-2,TRBV11-2,ASSLDRTGFNYGYT
TRBJ2-1,TRBV12-3/TRBV12-4,ASKLQGAHEQF
TRBJ1-5,TRBV30,AWSKGASNQPQH
TRBJ1-5,TRBV7-3,ASSLGLGQPQH
TRBJ2-7,TRBV6-5,ASRAQRGEGYEQY
TRBJ2-7,TRBV5-1,ASSRGQGAGEQY
TRBJ2-7,TRBV5-1,ASSLEGGQADEQY